These 15 T cell receptor beta chains were all obtained from the same sample, sequenced in a study of technical replicates of blood from several donors. Some clones are missing from TCRdb's copy, which holds only in-frame ones; the method was immunoSEQ multiplex PCR. The table lists 82,000 or so clones, nearly 96% of them singletons. The sequencing sample was made of T cells isolated from PBMCs. Receptors originate from a human donor in good health.

The V gene is TRBV4-1, the J gene TRBJ1-5, with D perhaps matching TRBD1 (6 bases). V was pared by 3 bases and J by 1 base, with 10 bases between. Germline V gene sequence: CDR1 MGHRA, CDR2 YSYEKL. The CDR3 is made up of 15 amino acids. The CDR3 spells CASSQDGQSNQPQHF. The CDR3 DNA is TGCGCCAGCAGCCAGGATGGACAGAGCAATCAGCCCCAGCATTTT.

The rearrangement links TRBV29-1 to TRBJ1-1; D is unclear. This CDR3 has 12 amino acids. CDR1 and CDR2 from the germline V gene are SQVTM and ANQGSEA. The V end was cut by 7 bases, the J end by 0 bases, with 9 bases between. CDR3: CSAQELNTEAFF. The CDR3 DNA follows: TGCAGCGCACAAGAATTGAACACTGAAGCTTTCTTT.

The rearrangement uses TRBV11-3 and TRBJ2-1; perhaps TRBD2 as D (6 bases). This CDR3 spans 15 amino acids. Germline values: CDR1 SGHNT, CDR2 YENEEA. V was trimmed by 0 bases and J by 7 bases, leaving 13 bases between them. CDR3 nucleotide sequence: TGTGCCAGCAGCTTAGATTCGGGAGAGTGGAATGAGCAGTTCTTC. Translated: CASSLDSGEWNEQFF. Drawing the rest from reference TRBV11-3 and TRBJ2-1, the complete variable domain is EAGVVQSPRYKIIEKKQPVAFWCNPISGHNTLYWYLQNLGQGPELLIRYENEEAVDDSQLPKDRFSAERLKGVDSTLKIQPAELGDSAVYLCASSLDSGEWNEQFFGPGTRLTVL.

This sequence joins TRBV4-2 and TRBJ2-7; tentatively, D is TRBD1 (5 bases). Per the germline V gene, CDR1 is LGHNA and CDR2 is YNFKEQ. The ends were cut back, 4 bases at V and 3 bases at J, with 10 bases in the middle. The CDR3 consists of 13 residues. The CDR3 nucleotides are TGTGCCAGCAGCCCTCCGACAGACTACGAGCAGTACTTC. Translation: CASSPPTDYEQYF.

The count of this clone is one. The chain recombines TRBV19 with TRBJ2-7; D possibly corresponds to TRBD2 (7 bases). There are 16 residues in the CDR3. Germline lookup yields CDR1 LNHDA and CDR2 SQIVND (reference sequence). V was trimmed by 6 bases and J by 6 bases, leaving 24 bases between them. The CDR3 sequence: CASSHGGPGGLGEQYF. CDR3 nucleotides: TGTGCCAGTAGCCACGGGGGGCCGGGGGGTCTGGGCGAGCAGTACTTC.

The V and J genes are TRBV5-1 and TRBJ2-7, with 7 bases aligning to TRBD1. J gave up 2 bases and V 2 bases, and 4 bases lay outside the gene matches. The germline gives CDR1 SGHRS, CDR2 YFSETQ. CDR3 length: 14 amino acids. The CDR3: CASSLPGQTYEQYF. CDR3 coding DNA: TGCGCCAGCAGCTTACCGGGACAGACCTACGAGCAGTACTTC.

This rearrangement joins TRBV2 to TRBJ2-1; no clear D. V was cut by 4 bases and J by 7 bases, with 5 bases left in between. The CDR3 consists of 11 residues. The germline CDR1 and CDR2 sequences are SNHLY and FYNNEI. The CDR3 DNA sequence: TGTGCCAGCAGTGTCTATAATGAGCAGTTCTTC. Translating it yields CASSVYNEQFF.

The rearrangement uses TRBV28 and TRBJ2-7; D is undetermined. Per the germline V gene, CDR1 is MDHEN and CDR2 is SYDVKM. Trimming shortened V by 5 bases and J by 2 bases, and 10 bases separated the two germline ends. The CDR3 is made up of 13 amino acids. The CDR3 here is CASSGGGPYEQYF. The CDR3, as DNA: TGTGCCAGCAGTGGTGGCGGCCCCTACGAGCAGTACTTC. The complete variable domain, with remaining parts taken from reference TRBV28 and TRBJ2-7, reads DVKVTQSSRYLVKRTGEKVFLECVQDMDHENMFWYRQDPGLGLRLIYFSYDVKMKEKGDIPEGYSVSREKKERFSLILESASTNQTSMYLCASSGGGPYEQYFGPGTRLTVT.

This clone is a singleton in its sample. In nucleotides, the CDR3 is TGTGCCAGCAACATCGGGGCCGGGGAGCTGTTTTTT. It specifies CASNIGAGELFF. The V gene is TRBV7-2, the J gene TRBJ2-2; D is perhaps TRBD2 (5 bases). The V gene lost 7 bases and the J gene lost 6 bases, with 9 bases spanning the gap. CDR3 length: 12 residues. The germline V gene has CDR1 SGHTA and CDR2 FQGNSA.

This clone was seen a single time. The chain carries TRBV6-6 and TRBJ2-5, with TRBD1 as a possible D gene (6 bases). The V end was cut by 5 bases, the J end by 4 bases, with 14 bases between. This CDR3 is built from 14 residues. Germline CDR1 is MNHNY and CDR2 is SVGAGI (reference sequence). The CDR3 protein is CASSDTDRPETQYF. CDR3 DNA sequence: TGTGCCAGCAGTGACACAGACAGGCCAGAGACCCAGTACTTC.

The chain employs TRBV4-3 and TRBJ2-1, with D possibly TRBD2 on 7 matching bases. Germline V CDR1 and CDR2: LGHNA, YSLEER. Trimming cost V 0 bases and J 12 bases, with 15 bases left between them. This CDR3 contains 14 residues. The CDR3 nucleotides read TGCGCCAGCAGCCAAGATTCCAGGGGAGGGTCGCAGTTCTTC. It yields the protein CASSQDSRGGSQFF.

Only one count was recorded for this clone. The chain uses TRBV30 and TRBJ2-1; tentative D call: TRBD1 (6 bases). Germline-derived CDR1 and CDR2 are GTSNPN and SVGIG (reference sequence). V dropped 5 bases and J dropped 3 bases, with 20 bases sitting between them. The CDR3 is 16 residues long. The CDR3 DNA sequence: TGTGCCTGGGGTAGTACGACAGGTTTAGGCTACAATGAGCAGTTCTTC. Translation gives CAWGSTTGLGYNEQFF. The complete variable domain, with remaining parts taken from reference TRBV30 and TRBJ2-1, reads SQTIHQWPATLVQPVGSPLSLECTVEGTSNPNLYWYRQAAGRGLQLLFYSVGIGQISSEVPQNLSASRPQDRQFILSSKKLLLSDSGFYLCAWGSTTGLGYNEQFFGPGTRLTVL.

This rearrangement joins TRBV6-5 to TRBJ2-7; D may be TRBD2 (5 bases). With 2 bases removed from V and 3 bases from J, the gap between germline ends came to 11 bases. The CDR3 is 14 residues long. Germline loops: CDR1 MNHEY, CDR2 SVGAGI. Here the CDR3 reads CASSYRGSYYEQYF. The CDR3 DNA is TGTGCCAGCAGTTACCGGGGTTCTTACTACGAGCAGTACTTC.

Written as DNA, the CDR3 is TGTGCCAGTAGTACTACAGCGGGAGGGCCTAATGAGCAGTTCTTC. Translated: CASSTTAGGPNEQFF. The chain joins TRBV19 to TRBJ2-1; the match to TRBD2 covers 10 bases. This CDR3 contains 15 residues. The germline V gene encodes CDR1 LNHDA and CDR2 SQIVND (reference sequence). The V and J ends lost 4 bases and 7 bases, in that order; junction bases with no gene match: 7.

The chain links TRBV19 to TRBJ1-2, with D unresolved. The CDR3 length is 11 residues. Trimming took off 5 bases at V and 4 bases at J, with 5 bases between the two ends. The V gene's germline CDR1 is LNHDA and CDR2 SQIVND (reference sequence). Written as DNA, the CDR3 is TGTGCCAGTAGTCGAGGCTATGGCTACACCTTC. Its translation is CASSRGYGYTF.